Shown below are 12 T cell receptor beta chains from a single sample sequenced in a study of blood T cell repertoires in COVID-19. Sequencing was performed with immunoSEQ multiplex PCR; in TCRdb, only in-frame clones are kept and a portion is missing. The sample records around 130,000 clones, roughly 87% being singletons. The sample consisted of PBMCs or T cells enriched from blood (not recorded which). All receptors derive from a man between 25 and 39 years old who had recovered from COVID-19.

The chain employs TRBV7-6 and TRBJ2-1; 10 bases are shared with TRBD2. The CDR3 is made up of 16 amino acids. V was pared by 3 bases and J by 9 bases, with 11 bases of the junction left unmatched. Germline V gives CDR1 SGHVS, CDR2 FNYEAQ. CDR3 in DNA: TGTGCCAGCAGCTTCATGGGACTAGCGAGTTTCACTGAGCAGTTCTTC. This sequence encodes CASSFMGLASFTEQFF. Variable domain in full (rest from reference TRBV7-6 and TRBJ2-1): GAGVSQSPRYKVTKRGQDVALRCDPISGHVSLYWYRQALGQGPEFLTYFNYEAQQDKSGLPNDRFSAERPEGSISTLTIQRTEQRDSAMYRCASSFMGLASFTEQFFGPGTRLTVL.

The CDR3 DNA sequence: TGTGCCAGCAGCTTGCCCGGGACAAGAGGGAATGAAAAACTGTTTTTT. Amino acids: CASSLPGTRGNEKLFF. V and J are TRBV5-5 and TRBJ1-4; a possible D gene is TRBD1 (6 bases). Between the trimmed V and J ends, which lost 1 base and 5 bases, there was a span of 15 bases. Germline V gives CDR1 SGHKS, CDR2 YYEKEE (reference sequence). The CDR3 is 16 residues long.

The CDR3 region is CATSEGDAGAVGNEQFF. CDR3 coding DNA: TGTGCCACCAGTGAAGGGGACGCGGGAGCCGTGGGAAATGAGCAGTTCTTC. This chain uses TRBV24-1 with TRBJ2-1; 7 bases line up with TRBD2. Germline V gene lookup returns CDR1 KGHDR and CDR2 SFDVKD. V dropped 4 bases and J dropped 7; count of bases not matched to a gene: 15. This CDR3 has 17 amino acids.

The V call is TRBV11-2, the J call TRBJ2-1, with 8 nucleotides matching TRBD1. The CDR3 loop spans 14 amino acids. Germline V gives CDR1 SGHAT, CDR2 FQNNGV. V lost 1 base and J lost 9; bases outside the gene matches: 5. The CDR3 nucleotides are TGTGCCAGCAGCTTAGGGACAGGGAGCGGTGAGCAGTTCTTC. As protein: CASSLGTGSGEQFF.

The J gene is TRBJ2-2, the V gene TRBV9; 13 bases are a match to TRBD2. CDR3 length: 19 residues. Unmatched junction bases numbered 11, after V lost 0 bases and J lost 6 bases. Looked up from germline, CDR1 is SGDLS and CDR2 is YYNGEE. The CDR3 nucleotides are TGTGCCAGCAGCGTAGGGGGACTAGCGGGAAAAGGGTACTCCGGGGAGCTGTTTTTT. This translates into CASSVGGLAGKGYSGELFF.

The chain joins TRBV24-1 to TRBJ2-1, with 12 positions matching TRBD1. Losses at the gene ends were 2 bases for V and 2 bases for J; bases not matched to a gene: 6. The germline V gene encodes CDR1 KGHDR and CDR2 SFDVKD. CDR3 length equals 18 residues. CDR3 amino acids: CATSDSSGTGGPYNEQFF. The CDR3 nucleotides are TGTGCCACCAGTGATTCCTCCGGGACAGGGGGCCCCTACAATGAGCAGTTCTTC.

This chain links TRBV7-3 with TRBJ2-6, with TRBD2 matching over 7 bases. Looked up from germline, CDR1 is SGHTA and CDR2 is FQGTGA. After removal of 5 bases from V and 0 bases from J, the junction contained 4 bases not matched to a gene. The CDR3 totals 16 residues. In DNA, the CDR3 is TGTGCCAGCAGCCCTCGCGGGGGCTCTGGGGCCAACGTCCTGACTTTC. Translating it yields CASSPRGGSGANVLTF. Full variable domain (remainder filled in from reference TRBV7-3 and TRBJ2-6): GAGVSQTPSNKVTEKGKYVELRCDPISGHTALYWYRQSLGQGPEFLIYFQGTGAADDSGLPNDRFFAVRPEGSVSTLKIQRTERGDSAVYLCASSPRGGSGANVLTFGAGSRLTVL.

The chain joins TRBV29-1 to TRBJ2-1; D may be TRBD2 (6 bases). V lost 5 bases, J lost 4 bases, and 15 bases lay in between. The CDR3 runs 14 residues. CDR1 and CDR2 (germline): SQVTM, ANQGSEA. The CDR3 spells CSVSGGGTYNEQFF. The CDR3 DNA sequence: TGCAGCGTTTCCGGTGGGGGGACTTACAATGAGCAGTTCTTC.

The chain combines TRBV11-2 with TRBJ1-2; possible D gene TRBD1, 6 bases. Trimming removed 3 bases from V and 10 bases from J, with 9 bases in between. The germline CDR1 and CDR2 sequences are SGHAT and FQNNGV. The CDR3 loop spans 11 amino acids. In nucleotides, the CDR3 is TGTGCCAGCAGCTTTAGGACAGACTACACCTTC. Amino acid sequence: CASSFRTDYTF.

This CDR3 reads CASSSGGQGANEKLFF. In DNA form, the CDR3 reads TGCGCCAGCAGCTCGGGAGGACAGGGGGCTAATGAAAAACTGTTTTTT. The rearrangement uses TRBV5-1 and TRBJ1-4; 10 positions match TRBD1. Per germline, CDR1 SGHRS and CDR2 YFSETQ. The V segment lost 3 bases and the J segment 3 bases; nucleotides outside the gene matches: 5. The CDR3 length is 16 residues.

This clone appeared a few times. The chain carries TRBV2 and TRBJ2-1, with TRBD1 matching over 7 bases. Germline V gives CDR1 SNHLY, CDR2 FYNNEI. CDR3 length equals 15 residues. Unmatched junction bases numbered 9, after V lost 0 bases and J lost 10 bases. The DNA of the CDR3 is TGTGCCAGCAGTGAAGCGTATCACAGGGGCCTGGAGCAGTTCTTC. Translation gives CASSEAYHRGLEQFF.

A few counts support this clone. V gene TRBV4-1 combines with J gene TRBJ2-1, with D unclear. The germline gives CDR1 MGHRA, CDR2 YSYEKL. V lost 1 base, J lost 2 bases, and 9 bases lay in between. This CDR3 is 15 amino acids long. Here the CDR3 reads CASSQGGDPYNEQFF. CDR3 in DNA: TGCGCCAGCAGCCAAGGCGGAGACCCCTACAATGAGCAGTTCTTC.